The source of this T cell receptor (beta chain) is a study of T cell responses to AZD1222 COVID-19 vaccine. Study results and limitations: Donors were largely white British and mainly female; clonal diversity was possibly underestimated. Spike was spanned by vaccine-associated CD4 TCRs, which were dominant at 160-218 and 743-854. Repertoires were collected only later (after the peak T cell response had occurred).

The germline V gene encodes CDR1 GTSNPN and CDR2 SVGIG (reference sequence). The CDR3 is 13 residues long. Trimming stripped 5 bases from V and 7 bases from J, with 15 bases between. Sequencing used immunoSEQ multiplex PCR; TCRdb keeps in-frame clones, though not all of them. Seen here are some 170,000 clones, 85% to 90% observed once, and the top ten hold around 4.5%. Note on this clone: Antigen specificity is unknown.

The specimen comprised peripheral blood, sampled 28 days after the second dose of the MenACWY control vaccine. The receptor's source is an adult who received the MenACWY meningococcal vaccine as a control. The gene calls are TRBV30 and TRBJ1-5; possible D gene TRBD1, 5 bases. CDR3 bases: TGTGCCTGGGGGACGAGGGGAAGCCAGCCCCAGCATTTT. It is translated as CAWGTRGSQPQHF.